Listed below are T cell receptor beta chains from one sample, sequenced in a study of cytomegalovirus exposure and HLA in healthy donors. Produced via immunoSEQ multiplex PCR; TCRdb's table is partial and in-frame only. This table has around 220,000 clones, roughly 80% appearing once. The specimen was PBMCs. Receptor source: a girl aged 2 to 10 in good health and CMV-seronegative. CDR3s include the opening cysteine and the closing phenylalanine or tryptophan. A D gene is named only where the DNA matches it firmly. A clone size is listed for some rows: how often the clone was seen (once, few, many), or a class if it is expanded.

clone_size cdr3_length j_call d_call v_call cdr3_aa cdr3_nt
. 14 TRBJ1-2 . TRBV6-5 CASGVHSSGNGYTF TGTGCCAGCGGGGTCCATTCATCGGGGAATGGCTACACCTTC
few 12 TRBJ2-7 . TRBV30 CAWSPGSGPQYF TGTGCCTGGAGTCCCGGCAGCGGGCCCCAGTACTTC
. 17 TRBJ2-1 TRBD2 TRBV7-9 CASSPRALAGLYNEQFF TGTGCCAGCAGCCCCCGAGCCCTAGCGGGATTATACAATGAGCAGTTCTTC
. 14 TRBJ1-2 . TRBV5-6 CASSLQGVNYGYTF TGTGCCAGCAGCTTGCAAGGGGTGAACTATGGCTACACCTTC
. 16 TRBJ2-2 TRBD2 TRBV11-2 CASSQRTSGGSGELFF TGTGCCAGCAGCCAACGAACTAGCGGGGGGTCCGGGGAGCTGTTTTTT
. 13 TRBJ2-2 . TRBV2 CASSAVRSGELFF TGTGCCAGCAGTGCTGTCCGGTCCGGGGAGCTGTTTTTT
few 14 TRBJ2-2 . TRBV27 CASSSPAGTGELFF TGTGCCAGCAGTTCTCCCGCGGGCACCGGGGAGCTGTTTTTT
. 20 TRBJ1-1 . TRBV5-1 CASSLGKQGRVGGPNTEAFF TGCGCCAGCAGCTTGGGGAAACAGGGTAGGGTGGGAGGGCCGAACACTGAAGCTTTCTTT
. 15 TRBJ1-2 . TRBV29-1 CSAHGVRGLDYGYTF TGCAGCGCCCACGGTGTCAGGGGCTTGGACTATGGCTACACCTTC
. 11 TRBJ1-1 . TRBV29-1 CSGSSNTEAFF TGCAGCGGGTCGAGTAACACTGAAGCTTTCTTT
. 11 TRBJ1-1 . TRBV28 CALGRGTEAFF TGTGCCCTTGGTCGGGGCACTGAAGCTTTCTTT
. 15 TRBJ1-1 . TRBV19 CASSRVYFVNTEAFF TGTGCCAGTAGCCGCGTTTATTTCGTGAACACTGAAGCTTTCTTT
. 16 TRBJ2-7 TRBD2 TRBV5-4 CASSLVGSGGSYEQYF TGTGCCAGCAGCTTGGTCGGTAGCGGGGGAAGTTACGAGCAGTACTTC
. 16 TRBJ1-5 TRBD1 TRBV7-2 CASSPPGQGAFQPQHF TGTGCCAGCAGCCCCCCGGGACAGGGGGCATTTCAGCCCCAGCATTTT
. 17 TRBJ2-7 TRBD1 TRBV7-6 CASSPTIGQGPSYEQYF TGTGCCAGCAGCCCGACGATTGGACAGGGCCCATCCTACGAGCAGTACTTC
. 15 TRBJ1-3 . TRBV2 CASSAQVLAGNTIYF TGTGCCAGCAGTGCACAGGTGTTAGCTGGAAACACCATATATTTT
. 15 TRBJ1-3 . TRBV7-9 CASSLAQGLRNTIYF TGTGCCAGCAGCTTAGCTCAGGGGCTTCGGAACACCATATATTTT
once 13 TRBJ2-1 . TRBV6-4 CASSDANVGEQFF TGTGCCAGCAGTGACGCTAACGTCGGTGAGCAGTTCTTC
. 14 TRBJ2-5 . TRBV18 CASSQLTDQETQYF TGTGCCAGCTCCCAATTGACAGACCAAGAGACCCAGTACTTC
. 17 TRBJ1-3 TRBD1 TRBV6-1 CASSEVRTGSSGNTIYF TGTGCCAGCAGTGAAGTAAGGACAGGGTCCTCTGGAAACACCATATATTTT
. 13 TRBJ1-1 . TRBV6-5 CASSYRGGAEAFF TGTGCCAGCAGTTACAGAGGGGGGGCTGAAGCTTTCTTT
. 15 TRBJ2-7 TRBD2 TRBV30 CAWSRDGLAQYEQYF TGTGCCTGGAGTCGGGATGGACTAGCGCAGTACGAGCAGTACTTC
. 14 TRBJ1-1 TRBD1 TRBV5-6 CASSGDRGRTEAFF TGTGCCAGCAGCGGCGACAGGGGGCGCACTGAAGCTTTCTTT
. 13 TRBJ2-7 TRBD1 TRBV6-5 CATRGQGRNEQYF TGTGCCACTCGAGGACAGGGCCGGAACGAGCAGTACTTC
. 14 TRBJ2-2 . TRBV7-3 CASSLMKGAGELFF TGTGCCAGCAGCTTAATGAAAGGGGCCGGGGAGCTGTTTTTT
. 15 TRBJ2-3 TRBD2 TRBV6-1 CASSEMSGNTDTQYF TGTGCCAGCAGTGAAATGAGCGGGAATACAGATACGCAGTATTTT
few 14 TRBJ2-1 TRBD1 TRBV6-7 CAMPGTGTYNEQFF TGTGCCATGCCCGGGACAGGGACATACAATGAGCAGTTCTTC
once 13 TRBJ2-5 . TRBV9 CASSQTSGETQYF TGTGCCAGCTCCCAGACGAGCGGTGAGACCCAGTACTTC
. 11 TRBJ2-7 . TRBV6-4 CATCLREVQYF TGTGCCACCTGCTTACGGGAAGTGCAGTACTTC